This T cell receptor (beta chain) was recorded in a study of T cells in women clearing cervical HPV infection. Study-level background: Control women cleared a single incident HPV16 infection within 12 months. Case blood drawn at lesion detection; control blood after infection cleared.

Some clones are missing from TCRdb's copy, which holds only in-frame ones; the method was immunoSEQ multiplex PCR. The sample table sets out approximately 16,000 clones. The clonotype originates from a woman aged 18 to 75 with a cervical HPV16 infection that either progressed to CIN3+ or cleared (not recorded which). The sequencing input was blood buffy coat.

CDR3 in amino acids: CSARGSGQGNNSPLHF. The CDR3 bases that were read are TGCAGTGCTAGAGGATCGGGACAGGGGAACAATTCACCC. The chain uses TRBV20-1 and TRBJ1-6; TRBD1 aligns across 10 bases. The read terminates 3 residues before the CDR3 end, so the remaining end is supplied by the germline J gene. Looked up from germline, CDR1 is DFQATT and CDR2 is SNEGSKA (reference sequence). Trimming at V came to 1 base and at J to 7 bases, leaving 7 bases not matched to a gene. The CDR3 runs 16 residues.